This T cell receptor beta chain was recovered during a study of vaccination and CD4 T cells after COVID-19. Oncomine TCR Beta short-read sequencing was applied to DNA from cultured CD4+ T cells. One entry per CDR3 protein, called by TCRdb with MiXCR from the PCR reads. The sample has around 30,000 distinct CDR3 sequences; around 33% are singletons. Time point meaning: late sampling 161 to 241 days after vaccination in a few convalescent patients. Regarding treatment: roughly ten-day PBMC culture with coronavirus spike peptide pools or control peptides (ViraFEST assay). IL-2 (around 9.1 IU/ml) and peptide pools (about 9.4 ug/ml) were added to cultures of 1.5 million to 2 million PBMCs per well. Note on this clonotype: Its antigen is not known.

With V trimmed by 3 bases and J by 4 bases, 6 bases remained unmatched. The CDR3 length is 14 residues. The V gene's germline CDR1 is DFQATT and CDR2 SNEGSKA (reference sequence). Study-level points and caveats: SARS-CoV-2-reactive clonotypes showed a nonsignificant median rise from around 20 to 38.

This clonotype was sampled from a human donor who had recovered from COVID-19. The V gene is TRBV20-1, the J gene TRBJ2-1, with 7 nucleotides matching TRBD2. Sequencing used CD4+ T cells from blood, cultured in vitro, obtained about 7 months after SARS-CoV-2 vaccination. CDR3 protein: CSASSPGLYNEQFF. CDR3 nucleotides: TGCAGTGCTAGCTCGCCGGGACTATACAATGAGCAGTTCTTC.